This T cell receptor beta chain stems from a study of T cells after somatic rescue of genetic block. The CDR3 is 13 amino acids. J lost 8 bases, V lost 3 bases, and 5 bases had no gene match. Germline V gene lookup returns CDR1 SGDLS and CDR2 YYNGEE. Using immunoSEQ multiplex PCR, the repertoire was profiled, and TCRdb retains in-frame clones only, with some absent. Among roughly 71,000 clones listed, approximately 91% were seen once. This receptor was identified in a man aged 25 to 45. Sequencing was performed on peripheral blood mononuclear cells (PBMCs). This chain links TRBV9 with TRBJ2-1, with 7 bases that match TRBD2. The CDR3 spells CASSATSLHEQFF. CDR3 in DNA: TGTGCCAGCAGCGCGACTAGCTTGCATGAGCAGTTCTTC.